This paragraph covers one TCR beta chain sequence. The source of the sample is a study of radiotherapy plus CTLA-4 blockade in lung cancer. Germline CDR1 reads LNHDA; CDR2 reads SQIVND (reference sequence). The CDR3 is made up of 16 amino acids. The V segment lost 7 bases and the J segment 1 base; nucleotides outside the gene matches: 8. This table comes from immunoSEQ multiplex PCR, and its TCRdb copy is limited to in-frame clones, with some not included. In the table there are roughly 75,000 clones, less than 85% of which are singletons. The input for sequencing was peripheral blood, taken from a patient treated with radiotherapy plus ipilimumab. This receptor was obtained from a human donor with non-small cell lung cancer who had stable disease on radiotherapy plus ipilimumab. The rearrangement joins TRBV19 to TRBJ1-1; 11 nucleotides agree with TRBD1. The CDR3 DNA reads TGTGCCAGTAATAGATGGGACAGGGGGAGGAACACTGAAGCTTTCTTT. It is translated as CASNRWDRGRNTEAFF.